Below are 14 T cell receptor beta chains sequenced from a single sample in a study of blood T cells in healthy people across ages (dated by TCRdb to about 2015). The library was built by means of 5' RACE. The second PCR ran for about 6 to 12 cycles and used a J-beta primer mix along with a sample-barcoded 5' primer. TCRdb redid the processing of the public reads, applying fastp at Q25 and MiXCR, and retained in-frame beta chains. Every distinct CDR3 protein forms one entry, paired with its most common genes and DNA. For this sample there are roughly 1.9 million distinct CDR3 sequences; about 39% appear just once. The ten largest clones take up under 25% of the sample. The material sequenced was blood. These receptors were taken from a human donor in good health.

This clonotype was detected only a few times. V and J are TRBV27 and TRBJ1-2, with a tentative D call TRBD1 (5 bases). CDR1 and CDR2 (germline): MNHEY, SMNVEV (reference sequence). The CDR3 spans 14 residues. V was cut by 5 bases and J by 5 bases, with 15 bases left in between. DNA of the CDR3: TGTGCCAGCAGTACGGCGGGACGCACATATGGCTACACCTTC. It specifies CASSTAGRTYGYTF.

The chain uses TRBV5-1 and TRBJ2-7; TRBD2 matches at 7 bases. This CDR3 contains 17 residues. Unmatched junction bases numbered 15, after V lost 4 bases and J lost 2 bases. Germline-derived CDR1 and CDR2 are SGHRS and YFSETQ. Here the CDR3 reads CASSPREDWVMPYEQYF. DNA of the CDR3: TGCGCCAGCAGCCCCCGGGAGGATTGGGTTATGCCCTACGAGCAGTACTTC.

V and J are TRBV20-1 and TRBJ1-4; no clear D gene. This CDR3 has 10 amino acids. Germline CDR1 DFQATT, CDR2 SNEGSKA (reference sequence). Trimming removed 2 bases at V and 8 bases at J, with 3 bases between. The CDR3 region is CSARLEKLFF. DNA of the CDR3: TGCAGTGCTAGACTAGAAAAACTGTTTTTT.

Written as DNA, the CDR3 is TGTGCCAGCAGCAACGACAGGGGGGCCTACAATGAGCAGTTCTTC. Translation gives CASSNDRGAYNEQFF. The chain carries TRBV2 and TRBJ2-1; 9 bases agree with TRBD1. From germline, CDR1 is SNHLY and CDR2 FYNNEI. This CDR3 has 15 residues. The junction had 5 bases not matched to a gene; V was cut back by 6 bases and J by 2 bases.

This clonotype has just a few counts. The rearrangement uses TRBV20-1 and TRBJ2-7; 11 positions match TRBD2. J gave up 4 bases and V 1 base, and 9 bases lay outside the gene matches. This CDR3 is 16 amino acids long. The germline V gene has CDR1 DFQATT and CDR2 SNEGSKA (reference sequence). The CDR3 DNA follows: TGCAGTGCTAGAGCCGCGACTAGCGGGGACGGGTACGAGCAGTACTTC. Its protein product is CSARAATSGDGYEQYF.

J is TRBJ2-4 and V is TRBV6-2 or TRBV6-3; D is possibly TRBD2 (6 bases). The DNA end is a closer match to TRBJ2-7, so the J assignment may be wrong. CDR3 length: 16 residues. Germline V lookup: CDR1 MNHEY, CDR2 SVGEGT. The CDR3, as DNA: TGTGCCAGCATCTGGGCCGTCGGGACTCCATTCTACGAGCAGTACTTC. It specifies CASIWAVGTPFYEQYF.

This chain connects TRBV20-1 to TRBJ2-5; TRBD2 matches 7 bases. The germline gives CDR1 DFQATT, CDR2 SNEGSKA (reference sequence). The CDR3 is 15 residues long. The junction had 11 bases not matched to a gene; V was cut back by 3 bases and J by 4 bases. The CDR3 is CSASHLAGNPETQYF. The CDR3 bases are TGCAGTGCTAGTCATTTAGCGGGCAACCCAGAGACCCAGTACTTC.

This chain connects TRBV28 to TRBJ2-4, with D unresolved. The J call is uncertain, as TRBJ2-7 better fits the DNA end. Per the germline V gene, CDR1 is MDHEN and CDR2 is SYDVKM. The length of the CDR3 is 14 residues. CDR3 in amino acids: CASSTRVGLYEQYF. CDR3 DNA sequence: TGTGCCAGCAGCACCCGGGTAGGATTGTACGAGCAGTACTTC.

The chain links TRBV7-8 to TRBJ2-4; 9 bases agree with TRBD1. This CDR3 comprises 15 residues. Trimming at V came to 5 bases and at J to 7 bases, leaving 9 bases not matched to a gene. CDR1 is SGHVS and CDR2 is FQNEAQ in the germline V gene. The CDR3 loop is CASSKTGTGSNIQYF. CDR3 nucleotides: TGTGCCAGCAGCAAAACCGGGACAGGGAGCAACATTCAGTACTTC.

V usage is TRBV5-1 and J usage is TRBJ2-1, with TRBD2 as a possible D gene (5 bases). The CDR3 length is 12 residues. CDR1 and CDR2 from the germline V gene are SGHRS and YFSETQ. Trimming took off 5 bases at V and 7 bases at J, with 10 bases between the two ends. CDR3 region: CASRTMGNEQFF. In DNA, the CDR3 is TGCGCCAGCAGGACTATGGGGAATGAGCAGTTCTTC.

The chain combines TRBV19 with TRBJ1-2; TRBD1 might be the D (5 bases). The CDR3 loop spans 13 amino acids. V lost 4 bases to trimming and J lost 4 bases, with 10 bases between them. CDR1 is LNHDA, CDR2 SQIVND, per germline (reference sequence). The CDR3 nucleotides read TGTGCCAGTAGTACGAAGGGGCCCTATGGCTACACCTTC. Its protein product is CASSTKGPYGYTF.

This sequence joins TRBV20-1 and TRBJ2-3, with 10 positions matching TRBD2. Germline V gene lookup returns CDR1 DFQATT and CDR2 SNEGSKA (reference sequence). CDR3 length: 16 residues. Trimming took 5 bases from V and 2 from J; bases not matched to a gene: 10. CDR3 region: CSAFRLLAGFTDTQYF. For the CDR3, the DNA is TGCAGTGCTTTTCGCCTACTAGCGGGGTTCACAGATACGCAGTATTTT.

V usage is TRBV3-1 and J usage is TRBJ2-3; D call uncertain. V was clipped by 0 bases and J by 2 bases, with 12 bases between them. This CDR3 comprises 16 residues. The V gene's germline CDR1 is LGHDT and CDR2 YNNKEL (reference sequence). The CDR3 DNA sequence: TGTGCCAGCAGCCAAGAGTGGGCCACTCCCACAGATACGCAGTATTTT. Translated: CASSQEWATPTDTQYF.

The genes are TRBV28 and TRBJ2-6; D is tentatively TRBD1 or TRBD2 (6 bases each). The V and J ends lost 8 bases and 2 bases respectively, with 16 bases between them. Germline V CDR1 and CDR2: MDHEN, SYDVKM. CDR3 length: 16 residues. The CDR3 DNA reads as TGTGCCAGCTCCCTGGTTGGGGGGCCTGGGGCCAACGTCCTGACTTTC. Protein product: CASSLVGGPGANVLTF. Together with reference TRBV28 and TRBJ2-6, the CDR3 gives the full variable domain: DVKVTQSSRYLVKRTGEKVFLECVQDMDHENMFWYRQDPGLGLRLIYFSYDVKMKEKGDIPEGYSVSREKKERFSLILESASTNQTSMYLCASSLVGGPGANVLTFGAGSRLTVL.